The 32 T cell receptor beta chains listed next were all sequenced from one sample in a study of OX40 agonist ivuxolimab in advanced cancers. This table comes from immunoSEQ multiplex PCR, and its TCRdb copy is limited to in-frame clones, with some not included. This table has more than 50,000 clones, 80% to 90% appearing once. The sample in question was CD4+ or CD8+ T cells sorted from blood, obtained in a trial of the OX40 agonist ivuxolimab. Receptors were obtained from an adult with an advanced solid tumor such as melanoma, head and neck, liver or kidney cancer.

The chain joins TRBV30 to TRBJ2-4; possible D gene TRBD1, 5 bases. In germline, CDR1 is GTSNPN, CDR2 SVGIG (reference sequence). V was cut by 2 bases and J by 0 bases, with 14 bases left in between. CDR3 length: 16 amino acids. Written as DNA, the CDR3 is TGTGCCTGGAGTCCCCGCCAGGGTGTAGCCAAAAACATTCAGTACTTC. Its protein product is CAWSPRQGVAKNIQYF.

The chain uses TRBV5-5 and TRBJ2-4; D remains ambiguous. The germline V gene encodes CDR1 SGHKS and CDR2 YYEKEE (reference sequence). The CDR3 length is 14 residues. Trimming took off 5 bases at V and 0 bases at J, with 9 bases between the two ends. CDR3 in DNA: TGTGCCAGCAGTTTCGAAAAAGCCAAAAACATTCAGTACTTC. It codes for CASSFEKAKNIQYF.

The V and J genes are TRBV18 and TRBJ1-1; 9 bases are shared with TRBD1. Germline V gene sequence: CDR1 KGHSH, CDR2 LQKENI. V lost 4 bases, J lost 2 bases, and 2 bases stayed unmatched. The CDR3 is made up of 14 amino acids. The CDR3 reads CASSRQGGNTEAFF. The CDR3 nucleotides read TGTGCCAGCTCACGACAGGGGGGTAACACTGAAGCTTTCTTT.

This clone was detected only once. This chain links TRBV7-2 with TRBJ1-1, with D possibly TRBD1 on 5 matching bases. Germline CDR1 is SGHTA and CDR2 is FQGNSA. CDR3 length: 15 amino acids. Trimming pared 1 base from V and 0 bases from J, leaving 9 bases between. For the CDR3, the DNA is TGTGCCAGCAGCTTAGTGGGGGAAATGAACACTGAAGCTTTCTTT. This codes for CASSLVGEMNTEAFF.

The chain has TRBV28 and TRBJ2-2, with 7 positions matching TRBD2. V lost 4 bases to trimming and J lost 4 bases; unmatched junction nucleotides: 15. Germline CDR1 is MDHEN and CDR2 is SYDVKM. The CDR3 spans 18 residues. This chain's CDR3 is CASSYTPAWEGFTGELFF. The CDR3 coding sequence is TGTGCCAGCAGTTACACACCAGCCTGGGAGGGCTTCACCGGGGAGCTGTTTTTT.

Regarding this clone: Because it lacks the conserved phenylalanine or tryptophan at the end, this CDR3 is likely a read error. The DNA is left out, because the CDR3 cannot be placed on it with certainty; the CDR3 is given as TCRdb lists it. This rearrangement joins TRBV21-1 to TRBJ1-5; the D call in the table, TRBD1, was not verified against the DNA. TRBV21-1 is a pseudogene. The CDR3 is 8 amino acids long, termini counted. CDR3: CASSFDTE.

This rearrangement joins TRBV2 to TRBJ2-1; the D gene is possibly TRBD2 (6 bases). Per the germline V gene, CDR1 is SNHLY and CDR2 is FYNNEI. The CDR3 is made up of 16 amino acids. The germline V and J ends were trimmed by 0 bases and 0 bases, with 9 bases remaining between them. The CDR3 sequence: CASSEAPGVSYNEQFF. CDR3 sequence (DNA): TGTGCCAGCAGTGAAGCGCCGGGGGTCTCCTACAATGAGCAGTTCTTC.

The rearrangement uses TRBV7-8 and TRBJ2-5; D not resolved. The germline V and J ends were trimmed by 3 bases and 1 base, with 6 bases remaining between them. There are 13 residues in the CDR3. The V gene's germline CDR1 is SGHVS and CDR2 FQNEAQ. The CDR3 sequence: CASSFQTQETQYF. Written as DNA, the CDR3 is TGTGCCAGCAGCTTTCAGACCCAAGAGACCCAGTACTTC.

V usage is TRBV28 and J usage is TRBJ2-4; 10 positions match TRBD2. This CDR3 is 16 amino acids long. V lost 5 bases, J lost 8 bases, and 12 bases stayed unmatched. CDR1 is MDHEN, CDR2 SYDVKM, per germline. CDR3 loop: CASSLLAGAPRDIQYF. The CDR3, as DNA: TGTGCCAGCAGTCTCCTAGCGGGGGCCCCCCGGGACATTCAGTACTTC. Full variable domain (rest looked up from reference TRBV28 and TRBJ2-4): DVKVTQSSRYLVKRTGEKVFLECVQDMDHENMFWYRQDPGLGLRLIYFSYDVKMKEKGDIPEGYSVSREKKERFSLILESASTNQTSMYLCASSLLAGAPRDIQYFGAGTRLSVL.

In DNA form, the CDR3 reads TGTGCCAGCAGCCGCACAGGGGCGAACAATCAGCCCCAGCATTTT. Protein sequence: CASSRTGANNQPQHF. This chain connects TRBV5-5 to TRBJ1-5; 7 bases line up with TRBD1. V dropped 4 bases and J dropped 3; count of bases not matched to a gene: 7. Germline lookup yields CDR1 SGHKS and CDR2 YYEKEE (reference sequence). The CDR3 extends over 15 amino acids. Filled out from reference TRBV5-5 and TRBJ1-5, the complete variable domain reads DAGVTQSPTHLIKTRGQQVTLRCSPISGHKSVSWYQQVLGQGPQFIFQYYEKEERGRGNFPDRFSARQFPNYSSELNVNALLLGDSALYLCASSRTGANNQPQHFGDGTRLSIL.

This clone was observed a single time. This chain joins TRBV7-2 and TRBJ2-7, with 8 nucleotides matching TRBD2. The CDR3 extends over 14 amino acids. The ends lost 6 bases at V and 3 bases at J; junction bases unmatched: 7. The V gene's germline CDR1 is SGHTA and CDR2 FQGNSA. CDR3 nucleotide sequence: TGTGCCAGCAGTCTCGGGGGGGCGGACTACGAGCAGTACTTC. Its translation: CASSLGGADYEQYF.

V usage is TRBV7-2 and J usage is TRBJ2-2; D not certain. Germline lookup yields CDR1 SGHTA and CDR2 FQGNSA. Trimming took off 2 bases at V and 7 bases at J, with 8 bases between the two ends. The CDR3 loop spans 13 amino acids. The CDR3, as DNA: TGTGCCAGCAGCTTAAACCCGTTCGGGGAGCTGTTTTTT. Amino acids: CASSLNPFGELFF. Combining the CDR3 with reference TRBV7-2 and TRBJ2-2 gives the whole variable domain GAGVSQSPSNKVTEKGKDVELRCDPISGHTALYWYRQSLGQGLEFLIYFQGNSAPDKSGLPSDRFSAERTGGSVSTLTIQRTQQEDSAVYLCASSLNPFGELFFGEGSRLTVL.

The V and J genes are TRBV6-1 and TRBJ2-2, with TRBD2 as a possible D gene (5 bases). CDR1 is MNHNS, CDR2 SASEGT, per germline. Trimming took 5 bases from V and 0 from J, leaving 7 bases between them. This CDR3 region has 14 residues. The CDR3 nucleotides are TGTGCCAGCAGTCGGGGTCCGAACACCGGGGAGCTGTTTTTT. Amino acids: CASSRGPNTGELFF.

The rearrangement uses TRBV5-1 and TRBJ2-4; 7 bases align to TRBD1. Trimming took 5 bases from V and 6 from J; bases not matched to a gene: 8. Germline CDR1 is SGHRS and CDR2 is YFSETQ. This CDR3 is 14 amino acids long. CDR3 sequence (DNA): TGCGCCAGCAGTTTGAGGGACAGATTAAACATTCAGTACTTC. Residues: CASSLRDRLNIQYF.

This sequence joins TRBV28 and TRBJ2-2; D is possibly TRBD1 (5 bases). Germline V CDR1 and CDR2: MDHEN, SYDVKM. This CDR3 is built from 16 residues. V was cut by 2 bases and J by 3 bases, with 13 bases left in between. The DNA for the CDR3 is TGTGCCAGCAGTTTACCCTTCGACAGAGACACCGGGGAGCTGTTTTTT. This encodes CASSLPFDRDTGELFF.

The chain links TRBV6-6 to TRBJ2-5; 9 positions agree with TRBD1. The germline CDR1 and CDR2 sequences are MNHNY and SVGAGI (reference sequence). The CDR3 is made up of 15 amino acids. Unmatched junction bases numbered 6, after V lost 7 bases and J lost 0 bases. The CDR3 DNA reads as TGTGCCAGCATGGGGGACAGGGTAAACCAAGAGACCCAGTACTTC. Its protein is CASMGDRVNQETQYF.

This rearrangement joins TRBV28 to TRBJ2-6, with D maybe TRBD2 (6 bases). The germline V gene encodes CDR1 MDHEN and CDR2 SYDVKM. There are 15 residues in the CDR3. The germline V and J ends were trimmed by 5 bases and 8 bases, with 16 bases remaining between them. In nucleotides, the CDR3 is TGTGCCAGCAGTCAACCCATCGGGGGTACCAACGTCCTGACTTTC. Encoded protein: CASSQPIGGTNVLTF.

This clone has a single count. The gene calls are TRBV28 and TRBJ1-3; TRBD1 is a possible D gene (6 bases). The CDR3 totals 15 residues. Germline-derived CDR1 and CDR2 are MDHEN and SYDVKM. V was cut by 2 bases and J by 4 bases, with 12 bases left in between. The CDR3 loop reads CASSLDRSLGNTIYF. CDR3 bases: TGTGCCAGCAGTTTAGACAGGTCTTTAGGAAACACCATATATTTT.

This clone was counted a single time. J is TRBJ2-2 and V is TRBV19, with D possibly being TRBD1 (5 bases). The CDR3 extends over 15 amino acids. In germline, CDR1 is LNHDA, CDR2 SQIVND (reference sequence). V was clipped by 3 bases and J by 5 bases, with 13 bases between them. CDR3 loop: CASSIFQGRTGELFF. CDR3 DNA: TGTGCCAGTAGTATCTTCCAGGGAAGGACCGGGGAGCTGTTTTTT.

The chain uses TRBV18 and TRBJ2-2, with 8 bases identical to TRBD1. V lost 3 bases and J lost 4; bases outside the gene matches: 10. Germline loops: CDR1 KGHSH, CDR2 LQKENI. This CDR3 has 17 amino acids. CDR3: CASSPPTGVGGTGELFF. CDR3 DNA sequence: TGTGCCAGCTCACCTCCGACAGGGGTCGGGGGCACCGGGGAGCTGTTTTTT.

In its sample, this clone was seen a few times. The rearrangement uses TRBV18 and TRBJ1-3; no firm D call. Germline V CDR1 and CDR2: KGHSH, LQKENI. V gave up 1 base and J gave up 0 bases, with 7 bases separating them. CDR3 length: 15 residues. CDR3 in DNA: TGTGCCAGCTCACCACAGCCAAACTCTGGAAACACCATATATTTT. As protein: CASSPQPNSGNTIYF.

V gene TRBV2 combines with J gene TRBJ1-6, with D unresolved. The CDR3 has 15 residues. The V gene's germline CDR1 is SNHLY and CDR2 FYNNEI. V dropped 3 bases and J dropped 0 bases, with 6 bases sitting between them. DNA for the CDR3: TGTGCCAGCAGTGATCGGGACTCCTATAATTCACCCCTCCACTTT. It encodes CASSDRDSYNSPLHF.

V and J are TRBV5-1 and TRBJ2-1; 9 nucleotides agree with TRBD2. The germline gives CDR1 SGHRS, CDR2 YFSETQ. Germline trimming cut 0 bases from V and 6 bases from J; bases unmatched to any gene: 7. The CDR3 consists of 16 residues. The CDR3 DNA reads TGCGCCAGCAGCTTGGATGCGCGACTAGCGGTCAATGAGCAGTTCTTC. It translates to CASSLDARLAVNEQFF.

This clone was recorded a few times. V usage is TRBV6-1 and J usage is TRBJ2-7; a possible D gene is TRBD1 (6 bases). The CDR3 has 13 residues. CDR1 is MNHNS, CDR2 SASEGT, per germline. V gave up 5 bases and J gave up 0 bases, with 8 bases separating them. DNA for the CDR3: TGTGCCAGCAGTTCGGGACACTCCTACGAGCAGTACGTC. Translated: CASSSGHSYEQYV.

The J gene is TRBJ1-1, the V gene TRBV27, with no clear D. This CDR3 comprises 13 residues. The germline V gene has CDR1 MNHEY and CDR2 SMNVEV (reference sequence). V lost 6 bases to trimming and J lost 2 bases, with 10 bases between them. CDR3 protein: CASRQLVNTEAFF. CDR3 coding DNA: TGTGCCAGCAGGCAACTAGTTAACACTGAAGCTTTCTTT.

The V call is TRBV28, the J call TRBJ2-7, with 10 nucleotides matching TRBD1. CDR3 length equals 15 residues. Germline values: CDR1 MDHEN, CDR2 SYDVKM. V lost 6 bases, J lost 3 bases, and 8 bases stayed unmatched. The CDR3 DNA sequence: TGTGCCAGCAGATCCGGGACAGGGGAGTTCTACGAGCAGTACGTC. It codes for CASRSGTGEFYEQYV.

The rearrangement links TRBV28 to TRBJ1-2; a possible D gene is TRBD1 (5 bases). Germline loops: CDR1 MDHEN, CDR2 SYDVKM. The CDR3 runs 13 residues. V shed 5 bases and J shed 7 bases, with 14 bases lying between them. The CDR3 DNA reads TGTGCCAGCAGTCCGGGACCCGGCCCTGGCTACACCTTC. Amino acids: CASSPGPGPGYTF.

The chain employs TRBV28 and TRBJ1-4; D gene ambiguous. V shed 6 bases and J shed 4 bases, with 6 bases lying between them. Per germline, CDR1 MDHEN and CDR2 SYDVKM. The length of the CDR3 is 12 residues. CDR3 coding DNA: TGTGCCAGCAGAGCGGGTAATGAAAAACTGTTTTTT. This gives the protein CASRAGNEKLFF.

V usage is TRBV2 and J usage is TRBJ1-5; a possible D gene is TRBD1 (5 bases). Germline loops: CDR1 SNHLY, CDR2 FYNNEI. The CDR3 spans 14 residues. V was pared by 3 bases and J by 4 bases, with 10 bases between. For the CDR3, the DNA is TGTGCCAGCAGTGAGAGAGACAGAAATCAGCCCCAGCATTTT. Translation: CASSERDRNQPQHF.

V and J are TRBV2 and TRBJ1-5, with D maybe TRBD1 (5 bases). Germline loops: CDR1 SNHLY, CDR2 FYNNEI. This CDR3 comprises 14 residues. V was shortened by 5 bases and J by 0 bases, with 8 bases between the two germline ends. The CDR3 region has the DNA TGTGCCAGCAGTAGGGGCCGTAGCAATCAGCCCCAGCATTTT. Amino acid sequence: CASSRGRSNQPQHF.

V is TRBV18 and J is TRBJ2-1; TRBD2 is a possible D gene (5 bases). Germline CDR1 KGHSH, CDR2 LQKENI. With 3 bases removed from V and 1 base from J, the gap between germline ends came to 10 bases. This CDR3 contains 15 residues. CDR3 region: CASSPPGNSYNEQFF. CDR3 bases: TGTGCCAGCTCACCTCCGGGAAATTCCTACAATGAGCAGTTCTTC.

This clone was observed a few times. V usage is TRBV20-1 and J usage is TRBJ2-1; no firm D call. CDR3 length: 11 residues. Trimming shortened V by 5 bases and J by 6 bases, and 8 bases separated the two germline ends. Germline assignment: CDR1 DFQATT and CDR2 SNEGSKA (reference sequence). CDR3 sequence: CSASAINEQFF. The CDR3 DNA reads as TGCAGTGCTTCGGCGATCAATGAGCAGTTCTTC.